The T cell receptor beta chain under discussion was sequenced for a study of OX40 agonist ivuxolimab in advanced cancers. Study context: Patients treated during dose escalation were battling hepatocellular carcinoma, melanoma, renal cell or head and neck cancer.

The assay was immunoSEQ multiplex PCR, and TCRdb's table has in-frame clones only and misses some. This table has roughly 45,000 clones, about nine tenths appearing once. Remarks on this clone: The antigen is undetermined.

Study results and caveats: Both blood CD4+ and CD8+ T cells showed clonal growth by week 6 at 0.1 to 3.0 mg/kg. Partial responders dosed at 0.1-3.0 mg/kg displayed clonal expansion ranking among the lowest.

This TCR was recovered from an adult with an advanced solid tumor such as melanoma, head and neck, liver or kidney cancer. The sample in question was CD4+ or CD8+ T cells sorted from blood, obtained in a trial of the OX40 agonist ivuxolimab.

For the CDR3, the DNA is TGTGCCAGTAGTATCTCCCGAGTAAATGGCTACACCTTC. Encoded protein: CASSISRVNGYTF. J is TRBJ1-2 and V is TRBV19; D is unresolved. The CDR3 sequence is 13 residues long. The V gene lost 3 bases and the J gene lost 6 bases, with 11 bases spanning the gap. Germline V gene data show CDR1 as LNHDA and CDR2 as SQIVND (reference sequence).